This T cell receptor beta chain was captured by sequencing in a study of T cell responses to AZD1222 COVID-19 vaccine. The assay was immunoSEQ multiplex PCR, and TCRdb's table has in-frame clones only and misses some. The table records fewer than 110,000 clones, roughly nine tenths of them present only once. Broader study findings: Most donors were white British, females outnumbered males, and clonal diversity was possibly underestimated. Spike-specific TCR breadth and depth were elevated following two AZD1222 doses.

Trimming cost V 4 bases and J 0 bases; bases outside gene matches: 6. The CDR3 covers 16 residues. Germline values: CDR1 LGHDT, CDR2 YNNKEL (reference sequence). In regard to this clone: Its antigen is currently unknown.

The material sequenced was peripheral blood, taken on day 0 of AZD1222 vaccination. This sequence was found in an adult in good health. The V gene is TRBV3-1 (or the pseudogene TRBV3-2), the J gene TRBJ2-1; 7 bases agree with TRBD2. This chain's CDR3 is CASSRVGGSSYNEQFF. The CDR3 region has the DNA TGTGCCAGCAGCCGAGTGGGGGGGAGCTCCTACAATGAGCAGTTCTTC.